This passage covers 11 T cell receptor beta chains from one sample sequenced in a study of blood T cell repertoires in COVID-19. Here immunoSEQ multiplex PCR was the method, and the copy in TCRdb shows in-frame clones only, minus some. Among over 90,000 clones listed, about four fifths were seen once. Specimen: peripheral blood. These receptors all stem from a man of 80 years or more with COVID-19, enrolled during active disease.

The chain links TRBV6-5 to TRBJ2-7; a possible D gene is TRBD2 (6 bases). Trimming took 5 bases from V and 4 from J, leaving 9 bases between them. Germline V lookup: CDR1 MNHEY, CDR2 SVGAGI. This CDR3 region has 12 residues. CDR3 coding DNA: TGTGCCAGCAGTCGCGGGGAATACGAGCAGTACTTC. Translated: CASSRGEYEQYF.

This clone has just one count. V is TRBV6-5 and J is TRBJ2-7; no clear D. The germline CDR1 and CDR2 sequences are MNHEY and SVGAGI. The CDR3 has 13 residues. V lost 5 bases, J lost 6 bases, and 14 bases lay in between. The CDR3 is CASSQAFESEQYF. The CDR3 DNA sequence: TGTGCCAGCAGTCAGGCCTTCGAGAGCGAGCAGTACTTC.

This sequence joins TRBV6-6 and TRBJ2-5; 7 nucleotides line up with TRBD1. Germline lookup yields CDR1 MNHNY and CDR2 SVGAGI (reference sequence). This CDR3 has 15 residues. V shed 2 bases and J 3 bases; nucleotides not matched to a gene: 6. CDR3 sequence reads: CASSYRRGTEETQYF. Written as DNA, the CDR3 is TGTGCCAGCAGTTACAGAAGAGGGACAGAAGAGACCCAGTACTTC.

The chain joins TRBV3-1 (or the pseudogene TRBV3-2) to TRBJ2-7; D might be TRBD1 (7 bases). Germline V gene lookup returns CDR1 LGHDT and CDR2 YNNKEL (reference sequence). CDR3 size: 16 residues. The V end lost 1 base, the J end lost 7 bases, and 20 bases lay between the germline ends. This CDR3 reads CASSQGGTGEVWEQYF. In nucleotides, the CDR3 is TGTGCCAGCAGCCAAGGGGGCACAGGGGAGGTCTGGGAGCAGTACTTC.

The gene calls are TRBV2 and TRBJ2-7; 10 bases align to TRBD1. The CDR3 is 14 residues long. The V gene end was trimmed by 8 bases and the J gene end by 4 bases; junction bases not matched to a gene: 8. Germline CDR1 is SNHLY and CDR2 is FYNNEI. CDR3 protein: CASQLTGGGYEQYF. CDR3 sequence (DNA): TGTGCCAGCCAACTGACAGGGGGCGGGTACGAGCAGTACTTC.

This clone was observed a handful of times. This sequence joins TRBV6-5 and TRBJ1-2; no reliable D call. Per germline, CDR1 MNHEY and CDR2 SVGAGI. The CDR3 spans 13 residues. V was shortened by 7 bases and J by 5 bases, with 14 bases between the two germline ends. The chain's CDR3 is CASTAGRRYGYTF. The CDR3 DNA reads TGTGCCAGCACCGCTGGTCGCCGGTATGGCTACACCTTC.

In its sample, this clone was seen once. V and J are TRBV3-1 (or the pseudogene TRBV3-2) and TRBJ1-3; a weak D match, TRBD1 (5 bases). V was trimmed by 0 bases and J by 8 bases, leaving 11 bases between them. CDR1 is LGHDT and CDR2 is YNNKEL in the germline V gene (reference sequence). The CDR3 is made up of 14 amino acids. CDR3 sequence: CASSQDPGGYTIYF. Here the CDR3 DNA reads TGTGCCAGCAGCCAAGACCCGGGGGGATACACCATATATTTT.

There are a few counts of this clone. The chain's CDR3 is CASSDGQGARNEQFF. The CDR3 bases are TGTGCCAGCAGTGACGGACAGGGGGCGCGCAATGAGCAGTTCTTC. The rearrangement uses TRBV2 and TRBJ2-1; 11 bases are a match to TRBD1. Germline CDR1 is SNHLY and CDR2 is FYNNEI. The CDR3 runs to 15 residues. V lost 3 bases to trimming and J lost 6 bases; unmatched junction nucleotides: 4.

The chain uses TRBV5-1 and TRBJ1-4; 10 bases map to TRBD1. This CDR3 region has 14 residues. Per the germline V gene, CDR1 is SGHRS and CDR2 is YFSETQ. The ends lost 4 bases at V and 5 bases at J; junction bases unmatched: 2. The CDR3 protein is CASSRDRGNEKLFF. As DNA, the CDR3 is TGCGCCAGCAGCCGGGACAGGGGAAATGAAAAACTGTTTTTT.

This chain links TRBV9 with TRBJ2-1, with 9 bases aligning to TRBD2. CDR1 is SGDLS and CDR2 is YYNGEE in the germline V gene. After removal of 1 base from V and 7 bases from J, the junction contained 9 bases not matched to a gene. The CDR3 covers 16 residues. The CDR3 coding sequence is TGTGCCAGCAGCGTAAGGTCTAGCGGGATTGATAATGAGCAGTTCTTC. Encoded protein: CASSVRSSGIDNEQFF.

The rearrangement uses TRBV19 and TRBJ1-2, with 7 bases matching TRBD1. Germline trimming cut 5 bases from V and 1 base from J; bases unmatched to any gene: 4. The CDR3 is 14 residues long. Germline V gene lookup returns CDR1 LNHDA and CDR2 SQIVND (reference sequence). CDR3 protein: CASSVGQNNYGYTF. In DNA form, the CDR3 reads TGTGCCAGTAGTGTGGGACAGAATAACTATGGCTACACCTTC.